A selection of T cell receptor beta chains follows, all from one sample in a study of T cells after yellow fever vaccination. In TCRdb, the 5' RACE reads were re-called with MiXCR into one record per CDR3 protein. This table has under 55,000 distinct CDR3 sequences, 6.5% to 8.5% appearing once. Material: CD8+ T cells not binding an NS4B(214-222) dextramer, sorted from PBMCs, obtained roughly 45 days after the first yellow fever vaccination. Receptors were obtained from a man in his late teens or twenties who received the YFV17D yellow fever vaccine. Each CDR3 is given with its conserved first and last residue. The order of the fields is V gene, D gene, J gene, clone size, CDR3 DNA, CDR3 protein. A D gene is named only where the DNA matches it firmly. Size tells how often a clone was seen (once, few, many) or the class of an expanded clone, and some rows leave it out.

>TRBV13|-|TRBJ2-5|-
TGTGCCAGCAGCTTAGGCCAACAGTTGCAAGAGACCCAGTACTTC
CASSLGQQLQETQYF
>TRBV19|TRBD2|TRBJ2-1|-
TGTGCCAGTGGGCCGGGGGGGTACAATGAGCAGTTCTTC
CASGPGGYNEQFF
>TRBV27|-|TRBJ1-2|few
TGTGCCAGCAGTCCCAAAGATCGGCGTTACTATGGCTACACCTTC
CASSPKDRRYYGYTF
>TRBV2|-|TRBJ2-3|-
TGTGCCAGCAGGGTGACAGGTGGGTCAGATACGCAGTATTTT
CASRVTGGSDTQYF
>TRBV14|-|TRBJ2-1|many
TGTGCCAGCGGACCCGGGCGCAGCTCCTACAATGAGCAGTTCTTC
CASGPGRSSYNEQFF
>TRBV27|TRBD1|TRBJ1-6|few
TGTGCCAGCACCCGGACAGGCAATAATTCACCCCTCCACTTT
CASTRTGNNSPLHF
>TRBV20-1|-|TRBJ2-7|once
TGCAGTGCTAGAACCGGGGAAACCTACGAGCAGTGCTTC
CSARTGETYEQCF
>TRBV12-3/TRBV12-4|-|TRBJ1-2|many
TGTGCCAGCAGTCCGGGGCCAAATGGCTACACCTTC
CASSPGPNGYTF
>TRBV9|-|TRBJ2-1|many
TGTGCCAGCAGCGTGGGAAGGTGGGGGGCGAGCAGGGGTGAGCAGTTCTTC
CASSVGRWGASRGEQFF
>TRBV4-3|TRBD1|TRBJ1-3|many
TGCGCCAGCAGCCAAGATCTTACAGGGGCTGGAAACACCATATATTTT
CASSQDLTGAGNTIYF
>TRBV7-9|-|TRBJ2-5|-
TGTGCCAGCAGCTTACTTTCCGAGACCCAGTACTTC
CASSLLSETQYF
>TRBV7-9|-|TRBJ1-4|-
TGTGCCAGCAGCTCGGACGGGGATGAAAAACTGTTTTTT
CASSSDGDEKLFF
>TRBV4-2|TRBD2|TRBJ2-3|many
TGTGCCAGCAGCCAACTGAGCGGGGGGCCATCCGATACGCAGTATTTT
CASSQLSGGPSDTQYF
>TRBV4-3|-|TRBJ2-2|-
TGCGCCAGCAGCCAAGATCCCAGGGCAGCCGGGGAGCTGTTTTTT
CASSQDPRAAGELFF
>TRBV5-5|TRBD2|TRBJ2-1|many
TGTGCCAGCAGCTTCGGGTCTAGCGGGGGTATTGAGCAGTTCTTC
CASSFGSSGGIEQFF
>TRBV29-1|-|TRBJ2-1|many
TGCAGCGTTTTTCTCAATGAGCAGTTCTTC
CSVFLNEQFF